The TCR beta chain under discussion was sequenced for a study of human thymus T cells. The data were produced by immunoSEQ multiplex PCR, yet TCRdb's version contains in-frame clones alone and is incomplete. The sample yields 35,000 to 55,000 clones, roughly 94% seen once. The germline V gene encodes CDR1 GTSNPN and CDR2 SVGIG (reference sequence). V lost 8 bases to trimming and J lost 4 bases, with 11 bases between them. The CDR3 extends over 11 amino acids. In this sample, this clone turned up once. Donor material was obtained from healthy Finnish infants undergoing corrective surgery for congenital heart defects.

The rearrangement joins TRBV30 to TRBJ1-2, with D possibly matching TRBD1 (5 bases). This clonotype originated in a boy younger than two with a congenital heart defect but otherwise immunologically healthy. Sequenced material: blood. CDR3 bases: TGTGCCGGGGACGGAATCTATGGCTACACCTTC. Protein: CAGDGIYGYTF.